The sequence of this TCR beta chain was determined in a study of identical twins. Study-wide results and caveats: Conclusions rested on cross-sectional statistics rather than following the same donors. Modelling approaches yielded underestimates of out-of-frame TCR alpha sharing between monozygotic twins. Excess low generation probability was seen in twin-shared out-of-frame alpha sequences.

From the 5' RACE reads, TCRdb called clonotypes with MiXCR, one entry per CDR3 protein. In the table there are fewer than 350,000 distinct CDR3 sequences, less than 9% of which are singletons. The germline CDR1 and CDR2 sequences are SGHAT and FQNNGV. V gave up 5 bases and J gave up 1 base, with 20 bases separating them. CDR3 size: 17 residues. About this clonotype: Its specificity is unknown.

These data are also associated with another study on yellow fever vaccine responses in identical twins.

Sequencing was carried out using memory (CD45RO+) T cells sorted from blood. This sequence originates from a young woman in good health. The J gene is TRBJ1-1, the V gene TRBV11-2; tentative D call: TRBD1 (5 bases). The CDR3 nucleotides are TGTGCCAGCAGCCCCTTGGGGGGTACACGACGGAACACTGAAGCTTTCTTT. It encodes CASSPLGGTRRNTEAFF.